A single T cell receptor beta chain is shown here with its context. The antigen this receptor binds is unknown. Qualities for individual bases were not recorded, and no much larger clone is one base off. The sample comes from a study of cytomegalovirus exposure and HLA in healthy donors (dated by TCRdb to the late 2010s). Some background on the complete study: An earlier analysis of several hundred of the donors reported about 250 Gb of sequence data and roughly 110 million unique TCR beta sequences from 150 million to 200 million T cells. In a later analysis, previously published TCR beta repertoires from 550 to 750 donors were re-analyzed and high-resolution HLA genotyping was added so that TCR occurrence patterns could be studied. The study aimed to test whether signatures of past pathogen exposure could be identified by cataloging public T cell receptors. Every repertoire in the discovery cohort had been generated on one and the same sequencing platform. Four or five DR-DQ haplotypes were handled as single units for association and clustering, since linkage in the cohort was strong. An earlier analysis of 500 to 650 of the donors applied high-throughput TCR beta sequencing to assess whether each TCR beta V gene segment acted as functional or pseudogenic. The study combined high-throughput TCR immunosequencing, statistical association of individual TCRs with disease status, and machine learning to predict cytomegalovirus infection status. Class I and class II HLA loci were covered by the typing at four-digit resolution. A separate validation cohort of 90 to 150 different subjects was used in addition to the 666-subject first cohort. The later analysis used no new phenotypic data to find candidate immune exposures, relying instead on TCR beta sequences and their occurrence across donors. Genome-wide SNP genotypes for about three fifths of the 666 donors were used in a later genetic analysis, which treated that subset as a discovery cohort. Across around 400 genotyped donors of the cohort, an average of about 240,000 unique TCR beta nucleotide sequences per donor were sequenced, and approximately 17% of those sequences were non-productive. The number of donors typed differed by locus, with roughly 620-630 for A, B, C, DRB1 and DQB1, more than 500 for DQA1, 600 to 610 for DPA1, and around 430 for DPB1. Alongside the repertoire data, information on donor age, sex, ethnicity and CMV serostatus was compiled. Among the roughly 370 genotyped donors, approximately 76% belonged to the genetic ancestry cluster associated with self-reported Caucasian donors. Roughly 300 gigabases of sequencing data and around 80 million unique TCR sequences made up an early release that covered under 750 HLA-typed donors. Using immunosequencing, the study profiled T cell repertoires from 550 to 750 subjects and related those repertoires to cytomegalovirus serostatus.

The cohort was made up of approximately 670 healthy bone marrow donors. Cohort members were all nominally healthy when sampled, although unrecorded immune exposures were likely present. Of the 690 or so cohort members, roughly 300 had positive CMV serostatus and fewer than 400 had negative CMV serostatus, and CMV serostatus was not recorded for the donor. Each donor provided a peripheral blood sample, and peripheral blood mononuclear cells were used for TCR beta sequencing. Genomic DNA extraction from the blood cell samples was performed with the Qiagen DNeasy Blood Extraction Kit. The library was produced with the immunoSEQ multiplex PCR assay. The multiplex PCR relied on a mix of 60 forward primers for TCR Vbeta segments and 13 reverse primers for TCR Jbeta segments. Amplification of the CDR3 region of rearranged TCR beta genes was performed with a multiplex PCR assay on genomic DNA. Amplified TCR beta libraries were sequenced as 87-base-pair reads on the Illumina HiSeq System. The study's processing was this. Across the 700 or so repertoires, a later analysis counted tens of millions of unique TCR beta chains, 9 million to 14 million of which were shared by at least two donors. To remove PCR and sequencing errors, raw reads were error-corrected and collapsed into unique sequences using a nearest-neighbor algorithm that merged closely related sequences. To assign V, D and J gene segments, CDR3 sequences were aligned to IMGT reference sequences. For a sequence to be retained, a match of at least six nucleotides to both a V gene segment and a J gene segment was required. Rearrangements were called productive when the CDR3 lacked stop codons and stayed in frame with V and J; all others were non-productive. Following IMGT convention, CDR3 was defined as the stretch from the second conserved V-encoded cysteine to the conserved J-encoded phenylalanine. In an earlier analysis of around 540 of the donors, sequences lacking an unambiguous match to a single V gene segment were excluded. In an earlier analysis of approximately 500 of the donors, a V segment was called functional when productive rearrangements were above 56.7%, and segregating when the standard deviation between donors exceeded 5%. A statistical classification framework was built for diagnosing cytomegalovirus status from the catalog of TCR beta chain sequences. In a later analysis, V and J genes were assigned by comparing TCR nucleotide sequences against IMGT/GENE-DB human TR gene sequences. Using the TCRdist pipeline, a later analysis assigned CDR3 sequences along with most-parsimonious VDJ recombination scenarios. A later analysis defined each TCR beta chain by its CDR3 amino acid sequence plus V-gene family, and excluded reads lacking a unique V-gene family. In a later analysis, around 600 highly shared, low-generation-probability nucleotide sequences were removed to address suspected cross-contamination and a sequencing artifact. In a later analysis, a clonal expansion index for each public chain was calculated from normalized within-repertoire ranks of inferred template counts. A later analysis computed generation probabilities with a VDJ recombination model fitted to out-of-frame rearrangements, and checked the results against IGoR. Hypergeometric tests were used in a later analysis to score TCR-TCR, TCR-HLA and TCR-CMV co-occurrence, with a repertoire-size bias correction applied to the TCR pairs. To estimate false discovery rates, a later analysis permuted the HLA or CMV assignments 20 times. A later analysis grouped co-occurring TCRs with DBSCAN, adding TCRdist sequence similarity when clustering within HLA-allele-positive subsets. Co-occurrence clustering excluded repertoires with fewer than 30,000 or more than 120,000 public chains, plus five with anomalous nucleotide sharing. Imported from immuneACCESS, the table was reduced by TCRdb to in-frame sequences with V and J called. These copies leave out some clones; in studies compared against another copy, an unresolved V gene accounts for under half, and the cause of the remainder is not known. For V, J and clone size, that table is used; D and trimming come from the DNA. This sample comprises about 130,000 clones, about 78% of them detected only once. The ten top clones hold 2.9% of the sample.

What the work shows at the level of the full study, not this receptor alone: According to a later genetic analysis, donors in an Asian-associated ancestry cluster had fewer N-insertions in productive TCRs than the roughly 660-donor mean. In a later analysis, HLA-associated TCR beta chains were found to be more clonally expanded and to have lower generation probabilities than equally common non-associated chains. The classifier was reported to diagnose cytomegalovirus status with high specificity and sensitivity in both the original cohort and the validation cohort. According to the authors, the approach could potentially be generalized to other disease states and immunological phenotypes. In the study, approximately 160 TCR beta chains were listed as associated with cytomegalovirus. Because some donors lacked HLA typing at each locus, the association tests relied only on the typed subset. An earlier analysis of around 600 of the donors showed that most TCR beta V segments appeared in productive rearrangements either about 87% or about 30% of the time, which broadly matched IMGT annotations. Some IMGT-functional V segments, including TRBV6-2 and TRBV6-3, could not be told apart with the 87-base-pair reads, so those segments were excluded. Specific HLA alleles were associated with roughly 17,000 TCR beta sequences at a false discovery rate of 0.05 in a later analysis. CMV serostatus was the only immune exposure information available for the cohort. When HLA alleles, especially DR and DQ, strongly co-occurred, TCR associations were difficult to assign to individual alleles. A later analysis reported that several top co-occurrence clusters appeared linked to parvovirus B19, influenza, CMV and Epstein-Barr virus. The presence/absence analyses assumed that sequencing depth was roughly uniform across donors, and that assumption may not be true. In a later analysis, TCR association rates were found to vary across HLA loci, with the most associated TCRs seen for DRB1 alleles and the fewest for HLA-C alleles. Most CMV-associated TCR beta chains appeared to be HLA-restricted in a later analysis, and the HLA associations seemed to be driven largely by CMV exposure. A cluster of highly shared sequence variants was judged likely to be a technical artifact of the sequencing pipeline. Across donors, most TCR sequences were observed very rarely, whereas some public TCRs were present in many individuals. Seventeen rarely observed V segments, including chromosome 9 orphons, were excluded from the earlier analysis of almost 600 of the donors because counts were too low. V-gene and J-gene trimming of TCR beta chains was associated with a missense DCLRE1C variant in a later genetic analysis, and the association was replicated in an independent cohort. In vitro tests confirmed that a few of the cytomegalovirus-associated TCR beta chains recognize cytomegalovirus antigens. Correlated functional status among segregating V segments might reflect linkage disequilibrium, but an unknown experimental factor could not be ruled out. The cohort was sequenced for TCR beta chains only, and without alpha or paired-chain data the features that could be detected were limited. A further reported finding was that TCR beta sequences accurately predicted the HLA-A and HLA-B alleles for most subjects in the first cohort.

According to the germline V gene (reference sequence), CDR1 reads PRHDT and CDR2 reads FYEKMQ. From its cysteine to its phenylalanine, the CDR3 spans 14 amino acids. Left in the record is the CDR3 DNA by itself, 42 bases read in frame from the first base. For this chain, trimming is 5 bases at the V end and 4 bases at the J end, and the number of junction bases without a gene match is 2. In this chain, TRBV13 is recombined with TRBJ2-1; 10 of the junction bases match TRBD1. The material sequenced was PBMCs. The sequence was collected from a human donor in good health. CDR3 protein: CASSRDRGYNEQFF. The DNA sequence is as follows: TGTGCCAGCAGCCGGGACAGGGGTTACAATGAGCAGTTCTTC.